Presented here are 24 T cell receptor beta chains from one specimen sequenced in a study of blood T cell repertoires in COVID-19. TCRdb keeps only in-frame clones here, not all; method: immunoSEQ multiplex PCR. Of 250,000 to 350,000 clones listed, nearly 90% were seen once; the top ten hold around 4.3%. The sequenced sample consisted of PBMCs or T cells enriched from blood (not recorded which). Receptor source: a woman aged 18-29 years with acute COVID-19.

The chain couples TRBV3-1 (or the pseudogene TRBV3-2) to TRBJ1-6; D may be TRBD1 (5 bases). This CDR3 spans 14 amino acids. Germline V gene data show CDR1 as LGHDT and CDR2 as YNNKEL (reference sequence). V lost 4 bases, J lost 9 bases, and 13 bases lay in between. CDR3 in amino acids: CASSLRTGSSPLHF. CDR3 coding DNA: TGTGCCAGCAGCCTCCGAACAGGAAGTTCACCCCTCCACTTT.

This clone was counted once. V usage is TRBV6-5 and J usage is TRBJ2-7; possibly TRBD1 for D (5 bases). Germline CDR1 reads MNHEY; CDR2 reads SVGAGI. Trimming cost V 5 bases and J 3 bases, with 8 bases left between them. This CDR3 has 12 residues. The CDR3 region is CASSPGIYEQYF. The CDR3 nucleotides read TGTGCCAGCAGTCCAGGGATCTACGAGCAGTACTTC.

The gene calls are TRBV28 and TRBJ2-1; D is possibly TRBD2 (6 bases). With 3 bases removed from V and 2 bases from J, the gap between germline ends came to 17 bases. The germline CDR1 and CDR2 sequences are MDHEN and SYDVKM. The CDR3 contains 17 residues. The CDR3, as DNA: TGTGCCAGCAGTTTTGGGGACCTGGGCGGGGCCTACAATGAGCAGTTCTTC. Amino acids: CASSFGDLGGAYNEQFF.

This clone was picked up one time. The rearrangement links TRBV2 to TRBJ1-1, with 8 bases fitting TRBD1. Per the germline V gene, CDR1 is SNHLY and CDR2 is FYNNEI. The CDR3 is made up of 14 amino acids. The J segment lost 1 base and the V segment lost 2 bases, leaving 0 bases of the junction unmatched. The chain's CDR3 is CASSETGGNTEAFF. The CDR3 DNA sequence: TGTGCCAGCAGTGAAACAGGGGGGAACACTGAAGCTTTCTTT.

This chain connects TRBV28 to TRBJ1-5, with D unresolved. The ends were cut back, 3 bases at V and 3 bases at J, with 9 bases in the middle. Germline V gene sequence: CDR1 MDHEN, CDR2 SYDVKM. CDR3 length equals 14 residues. The DNA for the CDR3 is TGTGCCAGCAGTTTGAGAGTGATCAATCAGCCCCAGCATTTT. Its translation: CASSLRVINQPQHF.

The gene calls are TRBV19 and TRBJ2-5, with 7 bases lining up with TRBD1. In germline, CDR1 is LNHDA, CDR2 SQIVND (reference sequence). V was pared by 5 bases and J by 0 bases, with 3 bases of the junction left unmatched. This CDR3 has 14 amino acids. The chain's CDR3 is CASSRDSYQETQYF. For the CDR3, the DNA is TGTGCCAGTAGTCGGGACAGCTACCAAGAGACCCAGTACTTC.

This clone came up once. The chain couples TRBV7-3 to TRBJ1-2; TRBD1 matches at 7 bases. Germline CDR1 reads SGHTA; CDR2 reads FQGTGA. The ends lost 4 bases at V and 6 bases at J; junction bases unmatched: 8. The CDR3 has 14 amino acids. DNA for the CDR3: TGTGCCAGCAGCTCCCGACAGGGAACGGATGGCTACACCTTC. It yields the protein CASSSRQGTDGYTF.

This clone was counted a single time. The genes are TRBV24-1 and TRBJ1-2; 8 positions match TRBD1. CDR1 and CDR2 from the germline V gene are KGHDR and SFDVKD. V shed 5 bases, J shed 4 bases, and the junction held 11 bases outside the gene matches. The CDR3 totals 16 residues. CDR3 nucleotides: TGTGCCACCAGTGCCCCACAGGGGGATCACGGCTATGGCTACACCTTC. Translating gives CATSAPQGDHGYGYTF.

The chain combines TRBV5-4 with TRBJ2-2; TRBD2 matches at 11 bases. The CDR3 extends over 19 amino acids. Germline V gene lookup returns CDR1 SGHNT and CDR2 YYREEE (reference sequence). V dropped 4 bases and J dropped 3; count of bases not matched to a gene: 14. CDR3 bases: TGTGCCAGCAGCGGTAGGCCCAAAGGGACTAGCGGCGACACCGGGGAGCTGTTTTTT. As protein: CASSGRPKGTSGDTGELFF.

The V call is TRBV27, the J call TRBJ2-1; TRBD2 matches at 11 bases. CDR3 length: 18 amino acids. With V trimmed by 3 bases and J by 0 bases, 7 bases remained unmatched. Germline loops: CDR1 MNHEY, CDR2 SMNVEV (reference sequence). In DNA, the CDR3 is TGTGCCAGCAGTTTTCGGCTAGCGGGAGGTTACTCCTACAATGAGCAGTTCTTC. Residues: CASSFRLAGGYSYNEQFF.

The chain couples TRBV6-5 to TRBJ2-7; 12 nucleotides align to TRBD2. The CDR3 runs 16 residues. Germline V lookup: CDR1 MNHEY, CDR2 SVGAGI. V trimming: 0 bases; J trimming: 13 bases; junction bases outside the gene matches: 13. CDR3 region: CASSYSGLAGYDRKYF. CDR3 bases: TGTGCCAGCAGTTACTCGGGACTAGCGGGTTACGATAGAAAATACTTC.

CDR3 nucleotide sequence: TGTGCCAGCAGCTTCGGACAGGCCTACGAGCAGTACTTC. This sequence encodes CASSFGQAYEQYF. The chain combines TRBV5-8 with TRBJ2-7; TRBD1 matches at 7 bases. The V gene end was trimmed by 2 bases and the J gene end by 2 bases; junction bases not matched to a gene: 1. CDR1 is SGHTS, CDR2 YDEGEE, per germline. This CDR3 contains 13 residues.

The chain links TRBV19 to TRBJ2-2; the D gene is possibly TRBD2 (5 bases). The germline CDR1 and CDR2 sequences are LNHDA and SQIVND (reference sequence). Trimming took off 8 bases at V and 4 bases at J, with 11 bases between the two ends. This CDR3 comprises 13 residues. The CDR3 is CASSLAGTGELFF. CDR3 nucleotide sequence: TGTGCCAGTTCTCTAGCAGGCACCGGGGAGCTGTTTTTT.

V gene TRBV5-1 combines with J gene TRBJ2-1, with unresolved D. CDR1 is SGHRS, CDR2 YFSETQ, per germline. The length of the CDR3 is 16 residues. Between the trimmed V and J ends, which lost 0 bases and 1 base, there was a span of 11 bases. This CDR3 is CASSLDSTLSYNEQFF. CDR3 DNA: TGCGCCAGCAGCTTGGACAGTACTCTATCCTACAATGAGCAGTTCTTC.

The chain has TRBV2 and TRBJ2-7, with D tentatively TRBD2 (5 bases). V was pared by 4 bases and J by 3 bases, with 10 bases between. Germline CDR1 and CDR2: SNHLY and FYNNEI. The CDR3 consists of 13 residues. CDR3 protein: CASSVDGNYEQYF. The CDR3 nucleotides read TGTGCCAGCAGTGTTGACGGGAACTACGAGCAGTACTTC. Together with reference TRBV2 and TRBJ2-7, the CDR3 gives the full variable domain: EPEVTQTPSHQVTQMGQEVILRCVPISNHLYFYWYRQILGQKVEFLVSFYNNEISEKSEIFDDQFSVERPDGSNFTLKIRSTKLEDSAMYFCASSVDGNYEQYFGPGTRLTVT.

This sequence joins TRBV7-2 and TRBJ1-3; 9 bases are a match to TRBD1. The CDR3 contains 15 residues. From germline, CDR1 is SGHTA and CDR2 FQGNSA. V was pared by 4 bases and J by 0 bases, with 1 base of the junction left unmatched. CDR3 nucleotide sequence: TGTGCCAGCAGCTCGACAGGGGGCTCTGGAAACACCATATATTTT. This translates into CASSSTGGSGNTIYF.

The J gene is TRBJ1-2, the V gene TRBV28; the D gene is possibly TRBD1 (6 bases). The CDR3 extends over 15 amino acids. CDR1 and CDR2 (germline): MDHEN, SYDVKM. The V end was cut by 7 bases, the J end by 2 bases, with 17 bases between. The CDR3, as DNA: TGTGCCAGCACCCCCGCCCTTGGACAGAACTATGGCTACACCTTC. Its protein is CASTPALGQNYGYTF.

The V gene is TRBV6-5, the J gene TRBJ1-2; D remains unclear. Per germline, CDR1 MNHEY and CDR2 SVGAGI. This CDR3 comprises 13 residues. Trimming left V 5 bases short and J 4 bases short, with 11 bases between. CDR3 bases: TGTGCCAGCAGTAGGGAGGGCCGCTATGGCTACACCTTC. Its protein is CASSREGRYGYTF.

The chain links TRBV15 to TRBJ1-5, with TRBD1 matching over 12 bases. The V segment lost 5 bases and the J segment 6 bases; nucleotides outside the gene matches: 5. The CDR3 has 15 residues. The germline V gene has CDR1 LNHNV and CDR2 YYDKDF (reference sequence). CDR3: CATSGGTGGFQPQHF. The CDR3 DNA sequence: TGTGCCACCAGCGGCGGGACAGGGGGCTTTCAGCCCCAGCATTTT.

The CDR3 DNA follows: TGTGCCAGCAGTTTAGGGGGACACCTGAACACTGAAGCTTTCTTT. It specifies CASSLGGHLNTEAFF. The chain employs TRBV28 and TRBJ1-1, with D maybe TRBD1 (6 bases). In germline, CDR1 is MDHEN, CDR2 SYDVKM. The CDR3 consists of 15 residues. V shed 2 bases and J shed 0 bases, with 10 bases lying between them.

This clone was detected many times. J is TRBJ1-1 and V is TRBV7-9; 9 nucleotides match TRBD1. Germline-derived CDR1 and CDR2 are SEHNR and FQNEAQ (reference sequence). CDR3 size: 15 residues. V lost 3 bases, J lost 5 bases, and 7 bases stayed unmatched. The CDR3 region is CASSFVTGGNTEAFF. The CDR3 region has the DNA TGTGCCAGCAGCTTTGTGACAGGGGGGAATACTGAAGCTTTCTTT.

The rearrangement uses TRBV25-1 and TRBJ2-1; TRBD2 is a possible D gene (5 bases). Germline V CDR1 and CDR2: MGHDK, SYGVNS. Trimming shortened V by 4 bases and J by 6 bases, and 16 bases separated the two germline ends. The CDR3 consists of 15 residues. The DNA for the CDR3 is TGTGCCAGCAGTGCCCCGAAGGGAGTCCCCAATGAGCAGTTCTTC. It encodes CASSAPKGVPNEQFF.

This clone was recorded only once. J is TRBJ2-5 and V is TRBV3-1 (or the pseudogene TRBV3-2), with 11 positions matching TRBD2. Germline trimming cut 2 bases from V and 6 bases from J; bases unmatched to any gene: 8. The CDR3 runs 16 residues. From germline, CDR1 is LGHDT and CDR2 YNNKEL (reference sequence). DNA for the CDR3: TGTGCCAGCAGCCAACAATTAGCGGGAGGGGGAAAGACCCAGTACTTC. Its protein is CASSQQLAGGGKTQYF.

Concerning this clone: The sample contains more than one DNA sequence encoding this CDR3. The genes are TRBV3-1 (or the pseudogene TRBV3-2) and TRBJ1-1; no clear D gene. V was clipped by 1 base and J by 2 bases, with 5 bases between them. CDR3 size: 13 residues. Germline V gene lookup returns CDR1 LGHDT and CDR2 YNNKEL (reference sequence). The CDR3 protein is CASSQALNTEAFF. For the CDR3, the DNA is TGTGCCAGCAGCCAAGCGTTAAACACTGAAGCTTTCTTT.